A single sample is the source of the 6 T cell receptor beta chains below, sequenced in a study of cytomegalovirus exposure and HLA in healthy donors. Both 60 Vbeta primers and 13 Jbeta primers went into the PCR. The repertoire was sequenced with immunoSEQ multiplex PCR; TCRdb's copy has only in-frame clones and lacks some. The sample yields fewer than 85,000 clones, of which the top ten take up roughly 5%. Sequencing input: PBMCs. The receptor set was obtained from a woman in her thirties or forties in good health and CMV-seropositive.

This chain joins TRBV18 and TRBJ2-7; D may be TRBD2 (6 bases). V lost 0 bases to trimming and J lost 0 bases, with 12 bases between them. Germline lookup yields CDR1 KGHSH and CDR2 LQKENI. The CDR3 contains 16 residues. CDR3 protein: CASSPPGGLSSYEQYF. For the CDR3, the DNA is TGTGCCAGCTCACCACCGGGGGGTCTGAGCTCCTACGAGCAGTACTTC. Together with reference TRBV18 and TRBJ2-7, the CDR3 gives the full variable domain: NAGVMQNPRHLVRRRGQEARLRCSPMKGHSHVYWYRQLPEEGLKFMVYLQKENIIDESGMPKERFSAEFPKEGPSILRIQQVVRGDSAAYFCASSPPGGLSSYEQYFGPGTRLTVT.

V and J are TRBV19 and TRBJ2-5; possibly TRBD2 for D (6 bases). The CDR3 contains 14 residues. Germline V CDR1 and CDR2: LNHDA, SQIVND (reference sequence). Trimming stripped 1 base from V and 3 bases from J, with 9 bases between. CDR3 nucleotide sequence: TGTGCCAGTAGTATAGTAATAGCGGAAGAGACCCAGTACTTC. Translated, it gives CASSIVIAEETQYF.

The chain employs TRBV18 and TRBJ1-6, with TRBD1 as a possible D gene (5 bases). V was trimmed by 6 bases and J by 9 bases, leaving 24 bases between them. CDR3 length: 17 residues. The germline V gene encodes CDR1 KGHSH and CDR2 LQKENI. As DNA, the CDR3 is TGTGCCAGCTCCCTCGACAGTCCTACGGCTTCCTTTTCACCCCTCCACTTT. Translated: CASSLDSPTASFSPLHF. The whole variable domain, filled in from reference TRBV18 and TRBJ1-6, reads NAGVMQNPRHLVRRRGQEARLRCSPMKGHSHVYWYRQLPEEGLKFMVYLQKENIIDESGMPKERFSAEFPKEGPSILRIQQVVRGDSAAYFCASSLDSPTASFSPLHFGNGTRLTVT.

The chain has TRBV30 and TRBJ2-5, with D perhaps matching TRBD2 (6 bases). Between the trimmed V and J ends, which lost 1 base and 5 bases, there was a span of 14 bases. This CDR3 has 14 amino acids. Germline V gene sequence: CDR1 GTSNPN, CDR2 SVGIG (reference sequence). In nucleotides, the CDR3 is TGTGCCTGGAGTGAACCAGCGGGCTGGGAGACCCAGTACTTC. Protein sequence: CAWSEPAGWETQYF.

This CDR3 is CASSPSTLAGLEQYF. In DNA form, the CDR3 reads TGTGCCAGCAGTCCCTCGACACTAGCGGGCTTGGAGCAGTACTTC. The chain links TRBV6-5 to TRBJ2-7; 9 bases align to TRBD2. The junction had 12 bases not matched to a gene; V was cut back by 5 bases and J by 7 bases. The CDR3 runs to 15 residues. The germline V gene has CDR1 MNHEY and CDR2 SVGAGI.

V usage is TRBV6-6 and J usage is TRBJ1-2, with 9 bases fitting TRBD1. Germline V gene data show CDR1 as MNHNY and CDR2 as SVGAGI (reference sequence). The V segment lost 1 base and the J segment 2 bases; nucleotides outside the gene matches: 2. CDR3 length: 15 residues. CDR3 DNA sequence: TGTGCCAGCAGTTACTGGGACAGGGAGAACTATGGCTACACCTTC. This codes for CASSYWDRENYGYTF.